This T cell receptor beta chain was captured in a study of T cells in Graves' hyperthyroidism and ophthalmopathy. Overall study context: Specimen type is peripheral blood, collected at initial diagnosis prior to any treatment.

Study-level findings and limits: A 13 V-J signature model discriminated ophthalmopathy versus stable hyperthyroidism.

This clonotype was recorded at least ten times. Its specificity is not known. There are 16 residues in the CDR3. Germline CDR1 reads PRHDT; CDR2 reads FYEKMQ (reference sequence). V was trimmed by 3 bases and J by 6 bases, leaving 20 bases between them. Clinical symptoms, serum thyroxine, TRAb, thyroid ultrasound and orbital computed tomography informed diagnoses. Amplified TCR beta CDR3 regions came from RNA transcripts. HTBI primers were employed in a first-round RT-PCR of the TCR CDR3. Via MiXCR, TCRdb re-called the multiplex PCR reads, giving one row per CDR3 protein. The sample contains 300,000 to 500,000 distinct CDR3 sequences, about 14% of which appear only once.

Sequencing was carried out using blood. This TCR came from a man aged 45-65 years with Graves' ophthalmopathy. This chain uses TRBV13 with TRBJ1-1; D might be TRBD1 (5 bases). The CDR3 here is CASSFKGILGVSEAFF. Written as DNA, the CDR3 is TGTGCCAGCAGCTTTAAGGGGATTTTAGGAGTCTCTGAAGCTTTCTTT.